The 23 T cell receptor beta chains presented below share a single source sample, sequenced in a study of T cells after yellow fever vaccination. TCRdb processed the 5' RACE reads anew with MiXCR; each CDR3 protein has one entry. The top ten hold more than 12% of the sample, which has 500,000 to 650,000 distinct CDR3 sequences, 12% seen once. The sample consisted of PBMCs, taken on the day of the yellow fever booster vaccination. Receptor source: a young man who received the YFV17D yellow fever vaccine.

This sequence joins TRBV7-9 and TRBJ1-6, with a tentative D call TRBD1 (5 bases). The germline gives CDR1 SEHNR, CDR2 FQNEAQ (reference sequence). Trimming stripped 2 bases from V and 7 bases from J, with 6 bases between. The CDR3 length is 13 residues. This CDR3 is CASSLKGNSPLHF. The CDR3 nucleotides read TGTGCCAGCAGCTTAAAGGGGAATTCACCCCTCCACTTT.

In this sample, this clonotype turned up a few times. This rearrangement joins TRBV5-6 to TRBJ1-1, with D maybe TRBD1 (6 bases). Germline CDR1 is SGHDT and CDR2 is YYEEEE. Deletions cut 2 bases from V and 1 base from J, with 12 bases between. The CDR3 has 15 residues. This CDR3 is CASSLPTTGNTEAFF. CDR3 in DNA: TGTGCCAGCAGCTTACCGACGACAGGGAACACTGAAGCTTTCTTT.

This clonotype has a handful of counts. This chain uses TRBV11-2 with TRBJ2-1, with 9 bases matching TRBD2. J was trimmed by 9 bases and V by 5 bases; bases with no gene match: 14. This CDR3 is built from 16 residues. Germline CDR1 and CDR2: SGHAT and FQNNGV. The CDR3 sequence is CASSPTAAGGNSEQFF. The CDR3 DNA sequence: TGTGCCAGCAGCCCCACGGCAGCGGGAGGAAATAGTGAGCAGTTCTTC.

CDR3 nucleotides: TGTGCCAGCAGCTCAGACTTCTCCGGTACGCAGTATTTT. This encodes CASSSDFSGTQYF. This sequence joins TRBV5-6 and TRBJ2-3; D remains unclear. The germline V and J ends were trimmed by 3 bases and 8 bases, with 13 bases remaining between them. Germline V gene lookup returns CDR1 SGHDT and CDR2 YYEEEE. The CDR3 extends over 13 amino acids.

This clonotype came up many times. The gene calls are TRBV10-2 and TRBJ2-2; perhaps D is TRBD1 or TRBD2 (5 bases each). Trimming took 7 bases from V and 4 from J, leaving 13 bases between them. CDR3 length equals 14 residues. The germline CDR1 and CDR2 sequences are WSHSY and SAAADI. CDR3 nucleotide sequence: TGCGCCAGCACCGGGGTTGGGACCACCGGGGAGCTGTTTTTT. Translated: CASTGVGTTGELFF.

This sequence joins TRBV12-3 or TRBV12-4 and TRBJ2-1; 15 bases map to TRBD2. This CDR3 spans 14 amino acids. Trimming took 8 bases from V and 7 from J; bases not matched to a gene: 3. In DNA, the CDR3 is TGTGCCAGCGGACTAGCGGGAGGGTCGAATGAGCAGTTCTTC. Its translation is CASGLAGGSNEQFF.

The chain has TRBV10-2 and TRBJ2-7; tentative D call: TRBD1 (6 bases). The CDR3 totals 13 residues. The germline CDR1 and CDR2 sequences are WSHSY and SAAADI. Trimming stripped 4 bases from V and 6 bases from J, with 13 bases between. The DNA for the CDR3 is TGCGCCAGCAGTGGCAGGGAAGGGGGCGAGCAGTACTTC. Amino acid sequence: CASSGREGGEQYF.

This rearrangement joins TRBV12-3 or TRBV12-4 to TRBJ1-4, with D hard to call. The V end was cut by 5 bases, the J end by 8 bases, with 18 bases between. This CDR3 contains 15 residues. CDR3: CASSPWTGSGEKLFF. The CDR3 coding sequence is TGTGCCAGCAGTCCCTGGACCGGTTCAGGAGAAAAACTGTTTTTT.

This clonotype was detected only a few times. The rearrangement links TRBV29-1 to TRBJ2-2; no definite D call. V was pared by 3 bases and J by 1 base, with 6 bases between. This CDR3 is 13 amino acids long. Germline V CDR1 and CDR2: SQVTM, ANQGSEA. The CDR3 loop is CSVEIGNTGELFF. The DNA for the CDR3 is TGCAGCGTTGAGATAGGGAACACCGGGGAGCTGTTTTTT.

The table lists this clonotype with a few counts. The rearrangement links TRBV18 to TRBJ2-3; 12 bases fit TRBD2. Germline lookup yields CDR1 KGHSH and CDR2 LQKENI. The CDR3 is 17 amino acids. J gave up 2 bases and V 3 bases, and 6 bases lay outside the gene matches. The CDR3 region has the DNA TGTGCCAGCTCACCGGTGAGGACTAGCGGGACCACAGATACGCAGTATTTT. Translated, it gives CASSPVRTSGTTDTQYF.

This clonotype was observed a handful of times. This chain uses TRBV5-4 with TRBJ2-7; D unclear. The V and J ends lost 1 base and 1 base respectively, with 6 bases between them. CDR1 is SGHNT and CDR2 is YYREEE in the germline V gene (reference sequence). There are 13 residues in the CDR3. This CDR3 is CASSLQFSYEQYF. The DNA for the CDR3 is TGTGCCAGCAGCTTGCAGTTTTCCTACGAGCAGTACTTC.

The chain joins TRBV10-3 to TRBJ2-1; D remains ambiguous. Deletions cut 8 bases from V and 9 bases from J, with 17 bases between. Germline values: CDR1 ENHRY, CDR2 SYGVKD. The CDR3 has 13 amino acids. The CDR3, as DNA: TGTGCCATCGAAGATCCCCCCCTCCCTGAGCAGTTCTTC. Its translation is CAIEDPPLPEQFF.

Ten or more counts support this clonotype. The rearrangement joins TRBV5-1 to TRBJ2-7; 13 bases line up with TRBD2. Germline loops: CDR1 SGHRS, CDR2 YFSETQ. This CDR3 spans 16 amino acids. After removal of 5 bases from V and 1 base from J, the junction contained 6 bases not matched to a gene. The CDR3 coding sequence is TGCGCCAGCAGTCCTGGGACTAGCGGGGTATCCTACGAGCAGTACTTC. This translates into CASSPGTSGVSYEQYF. Using reference TRBV5-1 and TRBJ2-7 for the parts outside the CDR3, the full variable domain is KAGVTQTPRYLIKTRGQQVTLSCSPISGHRSVSWYQQTPGQGLQFLFEYFSETQRNKGNFPGRFSGRQFSNSRSEMNVSTLELGDSALYLCASSPGTSGVSYEQYFGPGTRLTVT.

The V and J genes are TRBV7-2 and TRBJ1-1, with a possible D match to TRBD1 (5 bases). Trimming shortened V by 8 bases and J by 4 bases, and 14 bases separated the two germline ends. Germline loops: CDR1 SGHTA, CDR2 FQGNSA. CDR3 length: 13 residues. CDR3 coding DNA: TGTGCCAGCGCATCCGGGGCCTTCACTGAAGCTTTCTTT. This gives the protein CASASGAFTEAFF. The entire variable domain, with the rest obtained from reference TRBV7-2 and TRBJ1-1, is as follows: GAGVSQSPSNKVTEKGKDVELRCDPISGHTALYWYRQSLGQGLEFLIYFQGNSAPDKSGLPSDRFSAERTGGSVSTLTIQRTQQEDSAVYLCASASGAFTEAFFGQGTRLTVV.

This clonotype was counted only a few times. J is TRBJ2-5 and V is TRBV21-1; whether TRBD1, the table's D call, matches the DNA was not checked. TRBV21-1 is described as a pseudogene. The CDR3 spans 12 residues. The CDR3: CASTPAWETQYF. The DNA of the CDR3 is TGTGCCAGCACCCCGGCGTGGGAGACCCAGTACTTC.

This clonotype appeared a few times. J is TRBJ2-1 and V is TRBV12-3 or TRBV12-4, with D perhaps given as TRBD1 or TRBD2 (5 bases each). CDR3 size: 12 residues. Trimming cost V 9 bases and J 7 bases, with 13 bases left between them. CDR3 region: CASSGTKNEQFF. CDR3 DNA sequence: TGTGCCAGTTCCGGGACGAAGAATGAGCAGTTCTTC.

The chain is built from TRBV5-6 and TRBJ2-3; the match to TRBD1 covers 9 bases. The CDR3 runs 16 residues. Germline CDR1 SGHDT, CDR2 YYEEEE. Trimming cost V 6 bases and J 2 bases; bases outside gene matches: 10. CDR3 sequence: CASIPLKQGATDTQYF. The DNA of the CDR3 is TGTGCCAGCATCCCCCTGAAACAGGGGGCCACAGATACGCAGTATTTT.

This clonotype turned up a few times. V and J are TRBV6-1 and TRBJ2-4, with D maybe TRBD1 (5 bases). The CDR3 extends over 13 amino acids. Germline lookup yields CDR1 MNHNS and CDR2 SASEGT. With 4 bases removed from V and 8 bases from J, the gap between germline ends came to 12 bases. CDR3 sequence (DNA): TGTGCCAGCAGTGGAATGGGGCGGCACATTCAGTACTTC. This codes for CASSGMGRHIQYF.

This chain links TRBV24-1 with TRBJ1-2; D gene uncertain. Germline CDR1 KGHDR, CDR2 SFDVKD. V shed 7 bases and J shed 0 bases, with 11 bases lying between them. CDR3 length equals 14 residues. The CDR3 coding sequence is TGTGCCACCAGAAGACACCGTCCTAACTATGGCTACACCTTC. Its translation is CATRRHRPNYGYTF.

This clonotype was seen at least ten times. This rearrangement joins TRBV5-1 to TRBJ2-5; 12 positions agree with TRBD2. Germline V CDR1 and CDR2: SGHRS, YFSETQ. The V gene end was trimmed by 2 bases and the J gene end by 4 bases; junction bases not matched to a gene: 0. The CDR3 contains 14 residues. CDR3 protein: CASSLLAGGETQYF. CDR3 coding DNA: TGCGCCAGCAGCTTACTAGCGGGAGGAGAGACCCAGTACTTC.

The chain recombines TRBV25-1 with TRBJ2-5; D unresolved. Germline V gene sequence: CDR1 MGHDK, CDR2 SYGVNS. This CDR3 is built from 14 residues. Trimming left V 4 bases short and J 4 bases short, with 13 bases between. The CDR3 sequence is CASSVDEVRETQYF. The DNA of the CDR3 is TGTGCCAGCAGTGTAGATGAGGTGAGAGAGACCCAGTACTTC.

This clonotype turned up a few times. J is TRBJ2-5 and V is TRBV4-3; D is unresolved. The V gene lost 1 base and the J gene lost 12 bases, with 12 bases spanning the gap. This CDR3 is 12 amino acids long. CDR1 is LGHNA and CDR2 is YSLEER in the germline V gene. The CDR3 sequence: CASSQAHQVEYF. For the CDR3, the DNA is TGCGCCAGCAGCCAAGCTCACCAGGTGGAGTACTTC.

This clonotype was detected only a few times. The J gene is TRBJ1-1, the V gene TRBV7-2; TRBD1 agrees at 7 bases. V was pared by 1 base and J by 0 bases, with 5 bases of the junction left unmatched. Germline V CDR1 and CDR2: SGHTA, FQGNSA. This CDR3 has 16 amino acids. CDR3 in DNA: TGTGCCAGCAGCTTAGTGGGGGGACAGTTGAACACTGAAGCTTTCTTT. Translation: CASSLVGGQLNTEAFF.